This paragraph reports one TCR beta chain. Its cognate antigen is unknown. The sample belongs to a study of cytomegalovirus exposure and HLA in healthy donors. Study as a whole: Out of about 180 million T cells, an earlier analysis found some 120 million unique TCR beta sequences in total. General study results and limits: A prior analysis recorded that most TCR beta V segments were productive about 87% or about 30% of the time. Presence/absence analyses rested on an assumption that sequencing depth was roughly uniform across donors.

Germline lookup yields CDR1 SGHKS and CDR2 YYEKEE (reference sequence). The CDR3 extends over 14 amino acids. The V gene lost 0 bases and the J gene lost 2 bases, with 6 bases spanning the gap. Primers included in the PCR were 60 Vbeta and 13 Jbeta primers. Data came from immunoSEQ multiplex PCR; TCRdb stores just in-frame clones and leaves some out. The data show approximately 180,000 clones, around 75% seen once. Among the donors, all were healthy bone marrow donors. The rearrangement links TRBV5-5 to TRBJ1-3; D gene unclear. Source material: PBMCs. This clonotype originated in a woman aged 25 to 45 in good health and CMV-seronegative. CDR3 coding DNA: TGTGCCAGCAGCTTGGGAGGCGCTGGAAACACCATATATTTT. Its protein product is CASSLGGAGNTIYF.